This TCR beta chain was captured by sequencing in a study of blood T cells in healthy people across ages. Overall study results and limits: Unsorted PBMC material precluded a definitive naive versus antigen-experienced comparison.

The study drew donors from healthy Caucasian individuals in Russia aged roughly 6 to 90. They isolated at least 6.5 million PBMCs from each sample. V gave up 5 bases and J gave up 5 bases; unmatched junction bases: 9. Germline V gene data show CDR1 as SGHTA and CDR2 as FQGNSA. The CDR3 is made up of 14 amino acids. A sample-barcoded 5' primer and a J-beta primer mix were used in a second PCR of about 6 to 11 cycles. TCRdb analysed the 5' RACE reads with MiXCR anew, one entry per CDR3 protein. The sample consists of about 670,000 distinct CDR3 sequences, over 40% of them appearing once. This clonotype was detected once. Its antigen is not known. A much larger clone is a single base away; this may be a read error.

The sequenced sample consisted of blood. This receptor was obtained from a man older than 75 in good health. This rearrangement joins TRBV7-2 to TRBJ2-7; 7 nucleotides agree with TRBD1. This CDR3 is CASSPGQPADEQYF. As DNA, the CDR3 is TGTGCCAGCAGCCCGGGACAGCCCGCCGACGAGCAGTACTTC.